Described below is a single TCR beta chain sequence and its context. These data come from a study of blood T cell repertoires in COVID-19. Study overall: In each case, the material was cDNA or gDNA derived from T cells, B-cell-depleted T cells, or PBMCs.

Sequencing used immunoSEQ multiplex PCR; TCRdb keeps in-frame clones, though not all of them. The sample yields under 60,000 clones, 70% to 90% seen once. The germline V gene has CDR1 PRHDT and CDR2 FYEKMQ (reference sequence). This CDR3 contains 14 residues. The ends were cut back, 2 bases at V and 6 bases at J, with 11 bases in the middle. The chain is built from TRBV13 and TRBJ2-1; the D gene is possibly TRBD1 (6 bases). The sequencing sample was made of peripheral blood. The clonotype was recovered from a man aged 60 to 75 with acute or convalescent COVID-19. As DNA, the CDR3 is TGTGCCAGCAGCTTATCGGACAGCCTCAATGAGCAGTTCTTC. Amino acid sequence: CASSLSDSLNEQFF.